Listed below are T cell receptor beta chains from one sample, sequenced in a study of shared clonotypes between healthy human individuals. Sequenced by immunoSEQ multiplex PCR; TCRdb stores in-frame clones only, minus some. The table includes some 200,000 clones, 65% to 70% detected once. Specimen: memory CD4+ T cells sorted from blood. The receptors were sampled from a man between 25 and 39 years old in good health. Each CDR3 is given with its conserved first and last residue. A D gene is named only where the DNA matches it firmly. Size values are once, few and many counts, or a class for expanded clones, and some rows have none.

TRBV2	TRBJ1-1	.	.	TGTGCCAGTCGTCCAACCCTTAGGGCTTTCTTT	CASRPTLRAFF
TRBV7-9	TRBJ2-5	.	.	TGTGCCAGCAGCTTAAGAGGCGGACTAAGTCTAGAGACCCAGTACTTC	CASSLRGGLSLETQYF
TRBV2	TRBJ2-1	TRBD2	.	TGTGCCAGCAGTGAAAGGGCGGGAGGCAGGAATGAGCAGTTCTTC	CASSERAGGRNEQFF
TRBV9	TRBJ1-2	.	few	TGTGCCAGCAGCGTTGGGTGGGGCTACACCTTC	CASSVGWGYTF
TRBV4-1	TRBJ2-7	TRBD1	.	TGCGCCAGCAGCCTCACCGGGACAGGGGAAGGCGAGCAGTACTTC	CASSLTGTGEGEQYF
TRBV7-2	TRBJ2-3	.	few	TGTGCCAGCAGCTTACGACGGAGCACAGATACGCAGTATTTT	CASSLRRSTDTQYF
TRBV27	TRBJ1-5	TRBD1	few	TGTGCCAGCAGTCGCAACAGGGGTGGCAATCAGCCCCAGCATTTT	CASSRNRGGNQPQHF
TRBV7-9	TRBJ1-5	TRBD1	few	TGTGCCAGCAGCTTGGGACAGGGGTATCAGCCCCAGCATTTT	CASSLGQGYQPQHF
TRBV27	TRBJ2-5	TRBD1	.	TGTGCCAGCAGTCTATCGGGACAGTATGGGACCCAGTACTTC	CASSLSGQYGTQYF
TRBV11-2	TRBJ2-7	TRBD2	.	TGTGCCAGCAGGTCGAGCGGGGGCCCCTACGAGCAGTACTTC	CASRSSGGPYEQYF
TRBV25-1	TRBJ2-7	.	.	TGTGCCAGCAGTGACCCCGAGGACGAGCAGTACTTC	CASSDPEDEQYF
TRBV7-9	TRBJ2-7	TRBD1	.	TGTGTCAGCAGCTTGGGACAGGGTTTCGAGCAGTACTTC	CVSSLGQGFEQYF
TRBV6-1	TRBJ2-3	TRBD1	.	TGTGCCAGCAGTGAAGAGGGGACAGGGTGGGGCACAGATACGCAGTATTTT	CASSEEGTGWGTDTQYF
TRBV6-4	TRBJ2-1	TRBD2	few	TGTGCCAGCAGTGTGACTAGCGGGAGCTACAATGAGCAGTTCTTC	CASSVTSGSYNEQFF
TRBV28	TRBJ1-5	.	once	TGTGCCAGCAGTTTGTCAGCGTGGGCCCAGCATTTT	CASSLSAWAQHF
TRBV10-3	TRBJ2-2	TRBD2	.	TGTGCCATCACCGCTAGCGGGAACACCGGGGAGCTGTTTTTT	CAITASGNTGELFF
TRBV6-6	TRBJ2-1	.	.	TGTGCCAGCAGTTACTCGACCGCAGGTTACAATGAGCAGTTCTTC	CASSYSTAGYNEQFF
TRBV6-5	TRBJ2-3	TRBD2	once	TGTGCCAGCAGTCTTAGCGGGAGAGGCACAGATACGCAGTATTTT	CASSLSGRGTDTQYF
TRBV14	TRBJ2-1	.	.	TGTGCCAGCGGCCCTAACGAGGGCTGGAATGAGCAGTTCTTC	CASGPNEGWNEQFF
TRBV7-8	TRBJ2-7	TRBD1	.	TGTGCCAGCAGCCTAAGACAGGGGTGGGGGTACGAGCAGTACTTC	CASSLRQGWGYEQYF
TRBV5-5	TRBJ2-3	TRBD1	.	TGTGCCAGCAGCTTAGGACAGGGCTTAGATACGCAGTATTTT	CASSLGQGLDTQYF
TRBV7-9	TRBJ1-1	TRBD1	.	TGTGCCAGCAGTCAACAAGGGACAGGGGCGAACACTGAAGCTTTCTTT	CASSQQGTGANTEAFF
TRBV30	TRBJ2-1	.	few	TGTGCCTGGAGTAGTAAGAGAGGGTACAATGAGCAGTTCTTC	CAWSSKRGYNEQFF
TRBV28	TRBJ2-7	.	few	TGTGCCAGCAGTTCCCGCTCGACACGGCCCGGCGAGCAGTACTTC	CASSSRSTRPGEQYF
TRBV2	TRBJ2-5	.	few	TGTGCCAGCAGTGGGCTAGCAATAGAGACCCAGTACTTC	CASSGLAIETQYF
TRBV18	TRBJ2-7	TRBD2	.	TGTGCCAGCTCACCAAATAGCGGGGGGGTATACGAGCAGTACTTC	CASSPNSGGVYEQYF
TRBV4-2	TRBJ2-1	TRBD1	.	TGTGCCAGCAGCCTAGAGCACAGGGGAGATGAGCAGTTCTTC	CASSLEHRGDEQFF
TRBV6-1	TRBJ2-7	TRBD2	.	TGTGCCAGCAGGCTTTGGGGGACTAAGTCCCGCGAGCAGTACTTC	CASRLWGTKSREQYF
TRBV7-9	TRBJ2-3	.	.	TGTGCCAGCAGCTTGGGTACCCACACAGATACGCAGTATTTT	CASSLGTHTDTQYF
TRBV2	TRBJ2-2	.	.	TGTGCCAGCAGTGTAGTTGGCAAGAACACCGGGGAGCTGTTTTTT	CASSVVGKNTGELFF
TRBV5-6	TRBJ2-1	TRBD2	.	TGTGCCAGCAGCCGGGGACTAGCGGGAGATACTGAGCAGTTCTTC	CASSRGLAGDTEQFF
TRBV9	TRBJ2-7	.	.	TGTGCCAGCAGCCCGAGTCAAGCCGGATACGAGCAGTACTTC	CASSPSQAGYEQYF
TRBV2	TRBJ2-1	.	.	TGTGCCAGCAGACCACTCACAGAGCAGTTCTTC	CASRPLTEQFF
TRBV29-1	TRBJ2-3	.	.	TGCGGTAGTACTAGCACAGATACGCAGTATTTT	CGSTSTDTQYF
TRBV7-2	TRBJ1-5	.	.	TGTGCCAGCAGTCTACCGACGAGTCAGCCCCAGCATTTT	CASSLPTSQPQHF
TRBV7-3	TRBJ2-2	TRBD2	.	TGTGCCAGCAGCCGTAGCGGGATCGGCGGCGGGGAGCTGTTTTTT	CASSRSGIGGGELFF
TRBV7-8	TRBJ1-3	.	once	TGTGCCAGCAGCTTAGGGCGCGGTACTTTCTCTGGAAACACCATATATTTT	CASSLGRGTFSGNTIYF
TRBV29-1	TRBJ2-7	.	many	TGCAGCGTTGAAGTGTCGAGGGACGAGCAGTACTTC	CSVEVSRDEQYF
TRBV11-3	TRBJ2-2	.	.	TGTGCCAGCAGCTTAGGGAGCTCGAAAAGCTGGAACACCGGGGAGCTGTTTTTT	CASSLGSSKSWNTGELFF
TRBV7-2	TRBJ1-1	.	.	TGTGCCAGCAGCTTAACCAGGAACACTGAAGCTTTCTTT	CASSLTRNTEAFF
TRBV18	TRBJ2-3	.	.	TGTGCCAGCTCACATAGCGGAGCTAGCACAGATACGCAGTATTTT	CASSHSGASTDTQYF
TRBV18	TRBJ1-1	.	.	TGTGCCAGCTCTGTTAAGCCGACAGGAAAAGACACTGAAGCTTTCTTT	CASSVKPTGKDTEAFF
TRBV4-3	TRBJ1-1	TRBD1	few	TGCGCCAGCAGCCAAGAACTACCCAGGGGGCAAGCTTTCTTT	CASSQELPRGQAFF
TRBV7-2	TRBJ2-3	.	.	TGTGCCAGCAGCCCCTATTCGGATACGCAGTATTTT	CASSPYSDTQYF
TRBV2	TRBJ2-1	TRBD2	.	TGTGCCAGCGCCTCTCGACTAGCGGGAGTGAACAATGAGCAGTTCTTC	CASASRLAGVNNEQFF
TRBV29-1	TRBJ2-5	.	.	TGCAGCGTTATCGGTTCGTCGGAGACCCAGTACTTC	CSVIGSSETQYF
TRBV7-9	TRBJ2-7	TRBD2	.	TGTGCCAGCAGTTCAGGCCCGGGACTAGCGGGAGGGCAACACGAGCAGTACTTC	CASSSGPGLAGGQHEQYF